The clone carrying this TCR beta chain occurred many times. What it binds is not known. The data stem from a study of regulatory T cells in long-lasting Graves disease. Building of the TCR beta libraries involved iRepertoire HTBI primers and Arm-PCR of CDR3 regions. TCRdb itself ran the multiplex PCR reads through MiXCR, one entry per CDR3 protein. The sample has 500,000 to 700,000 distinct CDR3 sequences, approximately 31% seen once. Time point reported: persistent/refractory GD, antithyroid drugs over 5 years with positive TRAb. Generation of the TCR library employed RNA extracted from PBMCs. All patients originated from an endocrinology department located in Xi'an, China. Findings of the study overall: Tissue studied was limited to peripheral blood, excluding thyroid tissue. With a small sample size, accuracy may have been reduced.

This clonotype was obtained from a female donor with Graves disease. Sample: peripheral blood mononuclear cells (PBMCs), taken when the disease was refractory, from a patient treated with antithyroid drugs.

In nucleotides, the CDR3 is TGTGCCAGCAGCTTCCAGGACAGCCTGAACACTGAAGCTTTCTTT. The encoded protein is CASSFQDSLNTEAFF. The gene calls are TRBV28 and TRBJ1-1; weak D call: TRBD1 (6 bases). Germline V lookup: CDR1 MDHEN, CDR2 SYDVKM. The CDR3 runs 15 residues. V lost 6 bases, J lost 0 bases, and 14 bases lay in between.